This TCR beta chain was sequenced in a study of cytomegalovirus exposure and HLA in healthy donors. Findings and limits, study-wide: The authors considered a cluster of highly shared sequence variants likely to be a sequencing artifact.

The PCR made use of 60 Vbeta and 13 Jbeta primers. The table came from immunoSEQ multiplex PCR; TCRdb's copy has only in-frame clones and leaves some out. The sample contains tens of thousands of clones, about 84% of which appear only once. The CDR3 covers 16 residues. Germline CDR1 is SEHNR and CDR2 is FQNEAQ (reference sequence). With 4 bases clipped from V and 1 base from J, the junction kept 7 bases outside the gene matches. A word on this clone: Its antigen is unknown.

The clonotype comes from a male donor in good health and CMV-seronegative. The chain employs TRBV7-9 and TRBJ2-5, with 9 bases that match TRBD2. The sequenced sample was PBMCs. The chain's CDR3 is CASSWPSGGSQETQYF. Written as DNA, the CDR3 is TGTGCCAGCAGCTGGCCCAGCGGGGGGAGCCAAGAGACCCAGTACTTC.